The sequence of this TCR beta chain was determined in a study of T cell responses to AZD1222 COVID-19 vaccine. TCRdb keeps only in-frame clones here, not all; method: immunoSEQ multiplex PCR. The repertoire consists of some 99,000 clones, with 88% occurring once and the leading ten covering roughly 13%. Trimming removed 2 bases from V and 3 bases from J, with 10 bases in between. Germline V gene sequence: CDR1 MNHNY, CDR2 SVGAGI (reference sequence). CDR3 length equals 14 residues. The chain uses TRBV6-6 and TRBJ2-5; D tentatively reads TRBD1 or TRBD2 (7 bases each). Source: peripheral blood, taken on day 0 of MenACWY control vaccination. The receptor was derived from an adult in good health. CDR3: CASSYAGGEETQYF. DNA for the CDR3: TGTGCCAGCAGTTACGCAGGGGGGGAAGAGACCCAGTACTTC.